The next 32 T cell receptor beta chains were all read from a single sample in a study of identical twins. TCRdb ran MiXCR on the 5' RACE reads and lists one entry per CDR3 protein. The profile shows just under 550,000 distinct CDR3 sequences, about 15% of them singletons. The same data also contributed to another study, on yellow fever vaccine responses in identical twins.

Specimen: CD4+ T cells sorted from blood. Receptors originate from a woman younger than 35 in good health.

The rearrangement links TRBV28 to TRBJ1-3; weak D call: TRBD1 (5 bases). The CDR3 runs 14 residues. Germline-derived CDR1 and CDR2 are MDHEN and SYDVKM. The ends were cut back, 7 bases at V and 4 bases at J, with 14 bases in the middle. CDR3 nucleotide sequence: TGTGCCAGCACGGGGCTATTGGTGGGAAACACCATATATTTT. This codes for CASTGLLVGNTIYF.

This clonotype was seen repeatedly, ten times or more. As DNA, the CDR3 is TGTGCCAGCACCATCCTGGGGGCTGCCTATGGCTACACCTTC. Its translation: CASTILGAAYGYTF. This rearrangement joins TRBV12-3 or TRBV12-4 to TRBJ1-2; possibly TRBD1 for D (6 bases). The length of the CDR3 is 14 residues. Trimming cost V 7 bases and J 4 bases, with 16 bases left between them.

This clonotype was seen ten or more times. The rearrangement uses TRBV7-6 and TRBJ2-1, with D unclear. Germline CDR1 and CDR2: SGHVS and FNYEAQ. The CDR3 has 14 residues. Trimming took 5 bases from V and 4 from J, leaving 12 bases between them. CDR3 sequence: CASSIDGPYNEQFF. The CDR3 region has the DNA TGTGCCAGCAGCATAGATGGGCCTTACAATGAGCAGTTCTTC.

The gene calls are TRBV3-1 and TRBJ1-5, with a possible D match to TRBD1 (5 bases). This CDR3 is built from 14 residues. Germline CDR1 reads LGHDT; CDR2 reads YNNKEL (reference sequence). V lost 0 bases and J lost 7, with 10 bases in between. The CDR3 DNA sequence: TGTGCCAGCAGCCAAGATACAGGAAGGCAGCCCCAGCATTTT. Translated, it gives CASSQDTGRQPQHF.

This clonotype was seen only a few times. V and J are TRBV6-5 and TRBJ1-1, with D unresolved. Germline CDR1 and CDR2: MNHEY and SVGAGI. V was cut by 0 bases and J by 0 bases, with 8 bases left in between. CDR3 length: 15 residues. The CDR3 sequence is CASSYSWNMNTEAFF. CDR3 DNA sequence: TGTGCCAGCAGTTACTCGTGGAACATGAACACTGAAGCTTTCTTT.

This clonotype was seen many times. This chain connects TRBV29-1 to TRBJ2-1; 8 bases line up with TRBD1. The J segment lost 1 base and the V segment lost 1 base, leaving 21 bases of the junction unmatched. The CDR3 length is 21 residues. Germline V gives CDR1 SQVTM, CDR2 ANQGSEA. In DNA, the CDR3 is TGCAGCGTTGAAGTGTGGGCCCTCGTAGGACAGGGAGTCGTTTCCTACAATGAGCAGTTCTTC. This encodes CSVEVWALVGQGVVSYNEQFF.

This clonotype was observed a handful of times. The genes are TRBV2 and TRBJ2-3, with a possible D match to TRBD2 (5 bases). Germline values: CDR1 SNHLY, CDR2 FYNNEI. The CDR3 has 12 residues. The germline V and J ends were trimmed by 6 bases and 4 bases, with 8 bases remaining between them. CDR3 residues: CASSKRADTQYF. The CDR3 DNA is TGTGCCAGCAGCAAGAGGGCAGATACGCAGTATTTT.

This clonotype was found many times. The gene calls are TRBV29-1 and TRBJ1-2; a weak D match, TRBD1 (5 bases). In germline, CDR1 is SQVTM, CDR2 ANQGSEA. V shed 6 bases and J shed 6 bases, with 11 bases lying between them. CDR3 size: 11 residues. The CDR3 sequence: CSVLLGDGYTF. CDR3 coding DNA: TGCAGCGTCCTTTTGGGGGATGGCTACACCTTC.

CDR3 sequence: CASSPWGAGEKLFF. For the CDR3, the DNA is TGTGCCAGCAGTCCCTGGGGGGCCGGGGAAAAACTGTTTTTT. The genes are TRBV25-1 and TRBJ1-4; weak D call: TRBD1 (6 bases). V was trimmed by 5 bases and J by 8 bases, leaving 15 bases between them. The CDR3 extends over 14 amino acids. CDR1 and CDR2 from the germline V gene are MGHDK and SYGVNS.

The V and J genes are TRBV14 and TRBJ1-2; tentatively, D is TRBD1 (5 bases). The CDR3 consists of 14 residues. Germline V CDR1 and CDR2: SGHDN, FVKESK. The V end lost 1 base, the J end lost 5 bases, and 11 bases lay between the germline ends. CDR3 sequence reads: CASSQARTSYGYTF. Written as DNA, the CDR3 is TGTGCCAGCAGCCAAGCTAGGACAAGTTATGGCTACACCTTC.

The rearrangement uses TRBV12-3 or TRBV12-4 and TRBJ2-2, with D unresolved. The CDR3 contains 12 residues. Trimming cost V 3 bases and J 7 bases, with 6 bases left between them. The CDR3 sequence: CASSFRLGELFF. Written as DNA, the CDR3 is TGTGCCAGCAGTTTTAGGCTCGGGGAGCTGTTTTTT.

The V and J genes are TRBV10-3 and TRBJ2-1; D assignment may be TRBD1 or TRBD2 (5 bases each). The CDR3 sequence is 16 residues long. Deletions cut 3 bases from V and 2 bases from J, with 14 bases between. CDR1 and CDR2 (germline): ENHRY, SYGVKD. The CDR3 region is CAISDGVRGAYNEQFF. The DNA of the CDR3 is TGTGCCATCAGTGATGGTGTAAGGGGAGCCTACAATGAGCAGTTCTTC.

The V and J genes are TRBV2 and TRBJ2-1; 10 bases fit TRBD1. The CDR3 has 15 amino acids. With V trimmed by 5 bases and J by 3 bases, 4 bases remained unmatched. CDR1 and CDR2 from the germline V gene are SNHLY and FYNNEI. Here the CDR3 reads CASSPDRGNYNEQFF. CDR3 sequence (DNA): TGTGCCAGCAGTCCGGACAGGGGGAACTACAATGAGCAGTTCTTC.

This clonotype was seen only a few times. The chain combines TRBV29-1 with TRBJ2-3; a weak D match, TRBD1 (5 bases). The DNA matches TRBJ1-5 better at its end, which makes the J call doubtful. The CDR3 spans 12 residues. Germline values: CDR1 SQVTM, CDR2 ANQGSEA. The CDR3 is CSVEELTDTQHF. As DNA, the CDR3 is TGCAGCGTTGAAGAACTGACAGATACGCAGCATTTT.

This clonotype was counted between two and nine times. The chain joins TRBV3-1 to TRBJ2-3; possibly TRBD2 for D (5 bases). The CDR3 runs to 14 residues. Germline CDR1 LGHDT, CDR2 YNNKEL (reference sequence). V was shortened by 2 bases and J by 4 bases, with 10 bases between the two germline ends. CDR3 in DNA: TGTGCCAGCAGCCAACTCGAGGGTGCAGATACGCAGTATTTT. Protein product: CASSQLEGADTQYF.

The J gene is TRBJ1-6, the V gene TRBV3-1; no definite D call. Germline V gene sequence: CDR1 LGHDT, CDR2 YNNKEL (reference sequence). There are 14 residues in the CDR3. V dropped 1 base and J dropped 5 bases, with 6 bases sitting between them. CDR3 in amino acids: CASSQVIDNSPLHF. The DNA for the CDR3 is TGTGCCAGCAGCCAAGTGATTGATAATTCACCCCTCCACTTT.

The chain combines TRBV6-1 with TRBJ2-7, with TRBD1 matching over 8 bases. J was trimmed by 1 base and V by 6 bases; bases with no gene match: 5. CDR1 is MNHNS, CDR2 SASEGT, per germline. The CDR3 runs 14 residues. The CDR3 is CASRDRGLSYEQYV. In nucleotides, the CDR3 is TGTGCCAGCAGAGACAGGGGTCTGTCCTACGAGCAGTACGTC.

The rearrangement links TRBV19 to TRBJ2-3, with D possibly TRBD2 on 5 matching bases. Trimming shortened V by 3 bases and J by 4 bases, and 8 bases separated the two germline ends. The germline CDR1 and CDR2 sequences are LNHDA and SQIVND (reference sequence). CDR3 size: 13 residues. The CDR3 spells CASSIQLADTQYF. The CDR3 DNA reads as TGTGCCAGTAGTATTCAACTAGCAGATACGCAGTATTTT.

A few counts support this clonotype. CDR3 in amino acids: CASSQDTSFSYNEQFF. The CDR3 DNA reads TGCGCCAGCAGCCAAGATACATCCTTCTCCTACAATGAGCAGTTCTTC. This chain connects TRBV4-1 to TRBJ2-1; D ambiguous. Trimming stripped 0 bases from V and 0 bases from J, with 9 bases between. Germline lookup yields CDR1 MGHRA and CDR2 YSYEKL. The CDR3 covers 16 residues.

This clonotype was observed many times. This chain links TRBV12-3 or TRBV12-4 with TRBJ2-7; D is unclear. V dropped 5 bases and J dropped 0 bases, with 17 bases sitting between them. This CDR3 has 16 amino acids. CDR3 protein: CASSPRYGVISYEQYF. CDR3 bases: TGTGCCAGCAGTCCCCGATACGGCGTTATCTCCTACGAGCAGTACTTC.

A few counts support this clonotype. This sequence joins TRBV15 and TRBJ2-3, with a weak D call TRBD1 (6 bases). CDR3 length equals 15 residues. CDR1 and CDR2 (germline): LNHNV, YYDKDF (reference sequence). The V end was cut by 8 bases, the J end by 5 bases, with 20 bases between. CDR3: CATAPQGQFIDTQYF. The CDR3 bases are TGTGCCACCGCCCCCCAGGGGCAGTTTATAGATACGCAGTATTTT.

This clonotype was detected a few times. V is TRBV12-3 or TRBV12-4 and J is TRBJ1-2; tentative D call: TRBD1 (5 bases). The CDR3 extends over 13 amino acids. V shed 4 bases and J shed 5 bases, with 11 bases lying between them. CDR3 in amino acids: CASSYLGEYGYTF. The CDR3 nucleotides are TGTGCCAGCAGTTATTTAGGGGAATATGGCTACACCTTC.

The chain combines TRBV19 with TRBJ1-5; 7 bases agree with TRBD1. Germline V gives CDR1 LNHDA, CDR2 SQIVND (reference sequence). The CDR3 loop spans 15 amino acids. Losses at the gene ends were 5 bases for V and 3 bases for J; bases not matched to a gene: 7. For the CDR3, the DNA is TGTGCCAGTAGTCCCCTAGACAGGGACAATCAGCCCCAGCATTTT. This translates into CASSPLDRDNQPQHF. Full variable domain (outside the CDR3, taken from reference TRBV19 and TRBJ1-5): DGGITQSPKYLFRKEGQNVTLSCEQNLNHDAMYWYRQDPGQGLRLIYYSQIVNDFQKGDIAEGYSVSREKKESFPLTVTSAQKNPTAFYLCASSPLDRDNQPQHFGDGTRLSIL.

The chain is built from TRBV20-1 and TRBJ1-2; TRBD1 matches 7 bases. The V gene end was trimmed by 0 bases and the J gene end by 4 bases; junction bases not matched to a gene: 8. The germline V gene has CDR1 DFQATT and CDR2 SNEGSKA (reference sequence). The CDR3 spans 15 residues. The CDR3 region has the DNA TGCAGTGCTAGAGAGGCGACCGGGACAGTCTATGGCTACACCTTC. It is translated as CSAREATGTVYGYTF.

This clonotype was seen more than once but under ten times. The J gene is TRBJ2-7, the V gene TRBV28; unclear D gene. CDR3 length: 13 residues. Looked up from germline, CDR1 is MDHEN and CDR2 is SYDVKM. Trimming cost V 3 bases and J 2 bases, with 8 bases left between them. The CDR3 spells CASSFFHPYEQYV. In DNA form, the CDR3 reads TGTGCCAGCAGTTTTTTTCACCCCTACGAGCAGTACGTC.

CDR3 sequence reads: CASSPQGVTTDTQYF. The CDR3 coding sequence is TGTGCCAGCAGTCCCCAGGGGGTAACCACAGATACGCAGTATTTT. V gene TRBV28 combines with J gene TRBJ2-3; 7 nucleotides match TRBD1. The CDR3 runs 15 residues. Germline V gene lookup returns CDR1 MDHEN and CDR2 SYDVKM. V trimming: 5 bases; J trimming: 2 bases; junction bases outside the gene matches: 7. The full variable domain, with the rest looked up from reference TRBV28 and TRBJ2-3, is DVKVTQSSRYLVKRTGEKVFLECVQDMDHENMFWYRQDPGLGLRLIYFSYDVKMKEKGDIPEGYSVSREKKERFSLILESASTNQTSMYLCASSPQGVTTDTQYFGPGTRLTVL.

This chain joins TRBV7-9 and TRBJ1-6; D unclear. The CDR3 totals 15 residues. From germline, CDR1 is SEHNR and CDR2 FQNEAQ (reference sequence). Trimming stripped 3 bases from V and 6 bases from J, with 12 bases between. This CDR3 is CASSLGGGSNSPLHF. CDR3 DNA sequence: TGTGCCAGCAGCTTGGGTGGAGGGAGTAATTCACCCCTCCACTTT.

This chain connects TRBV11-2 to TRBJ2-2; 8 bases line up with TRBD2. CDR1 and CDR2 from the germline V gene are SGHAT and FQNNGV. The CDR3 length is 17 residues. V shed 5 bases, J shed 3 bases, and the junction held 11 bases outside the gene matches. This chain's CDR3 is CASSPSRVLADTGELFF. The CDR3 nucleotides are TGTGCCAGCAGCCCCTCGCGCGTACTAGCGGACACCGGGGAGCTGTTTTTT.

With regard to this clonotype: Being one base from a much bigger clone, this may be a read error. The chain joins TRBV7-2 to TRBJ2-1, with D perhaps TRBD1 or TRBD2 (6 bases each). Germline V CDR1 and CDR2: SGHTA, FQGNSA. The CDR3 runs to 15 residues. CDR3: CACSFTGGTYNEQFF. DNA of the CDR3: TGTGCCTGCAGCTTTACCGGGGGCACCTACAATGAGCAGTTCTTC.

The CDR3 reads CASSQETLAGAMNTEAFF. Written as DNA, the CDR3 is TGTGCCAGCAGTCAAGAAACTCTGGCAGGGGCGATGAACACTGAAGCTTTCTTT. The chain carries TRBV2 and TRBJ1-1, with a weak D call TRBD1 (6 bases). The V end was cut by 5 bases, the J end by 0 bases, with 22 bases between. Germline-derived CDR1 and CDR2 are SNHLY and FYNNEI. This CDR3 region has 18 residues. The full variable domain, its missing parts supplied by reference TRBV2 and TRBJ1-1, is EPEVTQTPSHQVTQMGQEVILRCVPISNHLYFYWYRQILGQKVEFLVSFYNNEISEKSEIFDDQFSVERPDGSNFTLKIRSTKLEDSAMYFCASSQETLAGAMNTEAFFGQGTRLTVV.

The genes are TRBV11-1 and TRBJ2-3; D perhaps matches TRBD2 (5 bases). The CDR3 consists of 15 residues. The V end was cut by 7 bases, the J end by 2 bases, with 16 bases between. Per germline, CDR1 SGHAT and CDR2 FQDESV (reference sequence). CDR3 sequence (DNA): TGTGCCAGCACCCGCCCGGGGTCCAACACAGATACGCAGTATTTT. It yields the protein CASTRPGSNTDTQYF.

This clonotype showed up just a few times. V and J are TRBV12-3 or TRBV12-4 and TRBJ2-3; D unclear. The CDR3 length is 13 residues. Trimming shortened V by 3 bases and J by 5 bases, and 9 bases separated the two germline ends. DNA for the CDR3: TGTGCCAGCAGTTTCGTATCTAAAGATACGCAGTATTTT. It specifies CASSFVSKDTQYF.